The 11 T cell receptor beta chains reported below all come from one sample, sequenced in a study of cytomegalovirus exposure and HLA in healthy donors. The assay was immunoSEQ multiplex PCR, and TCRdb's table has in-frame clones only and misses some. The table lists 35,000 to 40,000 clones, about 93% of them singletons, with 3.3% in the top ten. The sequenced sample was PBMCs. These TCRs come from a man in his late teens or twenties in good health and CMV-seronegative.

The rearrangement uses TRBV11-2 and TRBJ2-7, with D uncertain. Trimming took 1 base from V and 2 from J, leaving 9 bases between them. The germline gives CDR1 SGHAT, CDR2 FQNNGV. The CDR3 runs 14 residues. The CDR3, as DNA: TGTGCCAGCAGCTTAGGAACAGCAACCTACGAGCAGTACTTC. Translating gives CASSLGTATYEQYF. Variable domain in full (rest from reference TRBV11-2 and TRBJ2-7): EAGVAQSPRYKIIEKRQSVAFWCNPISGHATLYWYQQILGQGPKLLIQFQNNGVVDDSQLPKDRFSAERLKGVDSTLKIQPAKLEDSAVYLCASSLGTATYEQYFGPGTRLTVT.

The chain combines TRBV15 with TRBJ1-5, with TRBD1 as a possible D gene (6 bases). This CDR3 spans 15 amino acids. CDR1 and CDR2 (germline): LNHNV, YYDKDF (reference sequence). The V end lost 3 bases, the J end lost 2 bases, and 11 bases lay between the germline ends. The CDR3 coding sequence is TGTGCCACCAGCAGGGGGGGGGCTGGCAATCAGCCCCAGCATTTT. Encoded protein: CATSRGGAGNQPQHF. The variable domain in full, completed from reference TRBV15 and TRBJ1-5, reads DAMVIQNPRYQVTQFGKPVTLSCSQTLNHNVMYWYQQKSSQAPKLLFHYYDKDFNNEADTPDNFQSRRPNTSFCFLDIRSPGLGDTAMYLCATSRGGAGNQPQHFGDGTRLSIL.

The chain links TRBV6-5 to TRBJ1-1; 9 bases are a match to TRBD1. The CDR3 sequence is 13 residues long. V shed 5 bases, J shed 6 bases, and the junction held 4 bases outside the gene matches. Germline assignment: CDR1 MNHEY and CDR2 SVGAGI. The DNA of the CDR3 is TGTGCCAGCAGTAAACAGGGGGCAGCTGAAGCTTTCTTT. Protein product: CASSKQGAAEAFF.

Here the CDR3 reads CASSDDRGGYTF. CDR3 nucleotides: TGTGCCAGCAGTGACGACCGGGGTGGCTACACCTTC. The chain uses TRBV6-4 and TRBJ1-2, with unresolved D. The CDR3 spans 12 residues. The V end was cut by 2 bases, the J end by 7 bases, with 8 bases between. Germline V gene sequence: CDR1 MRHNA, CDR2 SNTAGT.

This clone was found once. The chain links TRBV29-1 to TRBJ2-2; tentatively, D is TRBD1 (7 bases). CDR1 and CDR2 (germline): SQVTM, ANQGSEA. The V end lost 2 bases, the J end lost 4 bases, and 17 bases lay between the germline ends. This CDR3 contains 16 residues. This CDR3 reads CSVENPGGGSTGELFF. The CDR3 DNA is TGCAGCGTTGAAAACCCAGGGGGAGGAAGCACCGGGGAGCTGTTTTTT.

In DNA, the CDR3 is TGTGCCAGCAGACTACAGACAGGGGGAAGGGAGACCCAGTACTTC. As protein: CASRLQTGGRETQYF. The chain couples TRBV7-8 to TRBJ2-5, with 9 bases aligning to TRBD1. J was trimmed by 5 bases and V by 6 bases; bases with no gene match: 10. The CDR3 is made up of 15 amino acids. CDR1 and CDR2 (germline): SGHVS, FQNEAQ.

The V and J genes are TRBV7-3 and TRBJ1-3; D possibly corresponds to TRBD1 (5 bases). The V gene lost 5 bases and the J gene lost 4 bases, with 15 bases spanning the gap. The CDR3 extends over 15 amino acids. Per the germline V gene, CDR1 is SGHTA and CDR2 is FQGTGA. The CDR3: CASSQGVGAGNTIYF. CDR3 in DNA: TGTGCCAGCAGCCAAGGGGTTGGGGCAGGAAACACCATATATTTT. Together with reference TRBV7-3 and TRBJ1-3, the CDR3 gives the full variable domain: GAGVSQTPSNKVTEKGKYVELRCDPISGHTALYWYRQSLGQGPEFLIYFQGTGAADDSGLPNDRFFAVRPEGSVSTLKIQRTERGDSAVYLCASSQGVGAGNTIYFGEGSWLTVV.

V is TRBV6-4 and J is TRBJ2-3, with 8 bases fitting TRBD2. The germline CDR1 and CDR2 sequences are MRHNA and SNTAGT. After removal of 5 bases from V and 4 bases from J, the junction contained 8 bases not matched to a gene. This CDR3 region has 15 residues. The CDR3 spells CASSPGAGGADTQYF. The CDR3 coding sequence is TGTGCCAGCAGTCCAGGGGCGGGAGGCGCAGATACGCAGTATTTT.

The rearrangement joins TRBV6-1 to TRBJ1-4; 8 bases align to TRBD1. The germline CDR1 and CDR2 sequences are MNHNS and SASEGT. V shed 3 bases and J 10 bases; nucleotides not matched to a gene: 7. This CDR3 has 14 residues. The CDR3 sequence is CASSDRTGTLKLFF. In DNA, the CDR3 is TGTGCCAGCAGTGATCGGACAGGGACCCTAAAACTGTTTTTT.

The genes are TRBV5-4 and TRBJ2-1; 8 bases line up with TRBD1. CDR1 and CDR2 from the germline V gene are SGHNT and YYREEE (reference sequence). J gave up 7 bases and V 3 bases, and 3 bases lay outside the gene matches. The CDR3 has 13 residues. The CDR3 loop is CASSSRDRNEQFF. As DNA, the CDR3 is TGTGCCAGCAGCTCCCGGGACAGGAATGAGCAGTTCTTC.

The chain uses TRBV9 and TRBJ2-1, with D perhaps matching TRBD1 (5 bases). V was cut by 3 bases and J by 7 bases, with 11 bases left in between. The CDR3 extends over 13 amino acids. Per germline, CDR1 SGDLS and CDR2 YYNGEE. The CDR3 loop reads CASSERQRNEQFF. For the CDR3, the DNA is TGTGCCAGCAGCGAGAGACAGCGAAATGAGCAGTTCTTC. Filled out from reference TRBV9 and TRBJ2-1, the complete variable domain reads DSGVTQTPKHLITATGQRVTLRCSPRSGDLSVYWYQQSLDQGLQFLIQYYNGEERAKGNILERFSAQQFPDLHSELNLSSLELGDSALYFCASSERQRNEQFFGPGTRLTVL.